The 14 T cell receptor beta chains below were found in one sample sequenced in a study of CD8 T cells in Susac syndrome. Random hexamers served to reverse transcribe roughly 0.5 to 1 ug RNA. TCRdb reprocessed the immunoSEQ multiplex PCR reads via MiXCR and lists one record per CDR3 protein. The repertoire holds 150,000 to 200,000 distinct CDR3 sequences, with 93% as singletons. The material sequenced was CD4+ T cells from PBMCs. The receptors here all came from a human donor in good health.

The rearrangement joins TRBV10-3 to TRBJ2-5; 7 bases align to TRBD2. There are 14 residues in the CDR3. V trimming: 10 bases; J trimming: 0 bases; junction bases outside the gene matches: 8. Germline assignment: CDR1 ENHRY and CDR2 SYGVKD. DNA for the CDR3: TGTGCCACCGGGCAACTAGCGAACCAAGAGACCCAGTACTTC. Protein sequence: CATGQLANQETQYF.

CDR3 DNA sequence: TGTGCCAGTAGTAAAAGTCTAGCGGAAGAGACCCAGTACTTC. Its translation: CASSKSLAEETQYF. This chain connects TRBV19 to TRBJ2-5; 7 bases fit TRBD2. V was clipped by 4 bases and J by 3 bases; unmatched bases: 5. CDR3 length equals 14 residues. Germline CDR1 LNHDA, CDR2 SQIVND (reference sequence).

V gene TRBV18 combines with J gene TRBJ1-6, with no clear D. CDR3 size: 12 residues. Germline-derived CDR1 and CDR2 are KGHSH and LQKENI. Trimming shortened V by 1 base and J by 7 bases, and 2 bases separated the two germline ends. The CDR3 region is CASSPRNSPLHF. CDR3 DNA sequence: TGTGCCAGCTCACCACGAAATTCACCCCTCCACTTT. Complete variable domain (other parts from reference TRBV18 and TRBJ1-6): NAGVMQNPRHLVRRRGQEARLRCSPMKGHSHVYWYRQLPEEGLKFMVYLQKENIIDESGMPKERFSAEFPKEGPSILRIQQVVRGDSAAYFCASSPRNSPLHFGNGTRLTVT.

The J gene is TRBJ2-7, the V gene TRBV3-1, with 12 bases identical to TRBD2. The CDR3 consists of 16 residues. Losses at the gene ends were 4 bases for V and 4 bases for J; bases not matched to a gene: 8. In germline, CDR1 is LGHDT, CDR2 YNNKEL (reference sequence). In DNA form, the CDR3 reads TGTGCCAGCAGCCCTTCTAGCGGGGGGGCTGGGTACGAGCAGTACTTC. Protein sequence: CASSPSSGGAGYEQYF.

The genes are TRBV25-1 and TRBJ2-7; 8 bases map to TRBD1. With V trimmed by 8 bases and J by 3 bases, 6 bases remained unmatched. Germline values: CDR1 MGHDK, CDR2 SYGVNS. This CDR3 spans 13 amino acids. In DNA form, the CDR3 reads TGTGCCAGCCTTAGGACAGGGAGCTACGAGCAGTACTTC. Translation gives CASLRTGSYEQYF.

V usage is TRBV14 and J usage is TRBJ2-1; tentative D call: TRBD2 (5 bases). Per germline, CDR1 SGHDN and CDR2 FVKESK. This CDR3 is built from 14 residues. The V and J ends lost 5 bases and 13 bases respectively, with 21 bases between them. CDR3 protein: CASSFPSSGVGQFF. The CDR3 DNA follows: TGTGCCAGCAGCTTCCCCTCCTCCGGGGTGGGACAGTTCTTC.

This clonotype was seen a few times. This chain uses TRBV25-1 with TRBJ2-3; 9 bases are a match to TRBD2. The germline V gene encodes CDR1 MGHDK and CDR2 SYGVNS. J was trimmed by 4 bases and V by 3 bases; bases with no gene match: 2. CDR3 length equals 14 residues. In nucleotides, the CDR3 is TGTGCCAGCAGTGAGCGGGGGGGCCCAGATACGCAGTATTTT. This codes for CASSERGGPDTQYF.

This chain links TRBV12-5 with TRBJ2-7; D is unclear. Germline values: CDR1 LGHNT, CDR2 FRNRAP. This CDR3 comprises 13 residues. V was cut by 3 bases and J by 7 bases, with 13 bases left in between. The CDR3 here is CASGFAGPPEQYF. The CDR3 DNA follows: TGTGCTAGTGGTTTTGCTGGTCCCCCGGAGCAGTACTTC. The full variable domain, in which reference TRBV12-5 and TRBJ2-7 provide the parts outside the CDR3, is DARVTQTPRHKVTEMGQEVTMRCQPILGHNTVFWYRQTMMQGLELLAYFRNRAPLDDSGMPKDRFSAEMPDATLATLKIQPSEPRDSAVYFCASGFAGPPEQYFGPGTRLTVT.

The CDR3 here is CASSLGLDTQYF. CDR3 sequence (DNA): TGTGCCAGCAGCTTAGGTTTAGATACGCAGTATTTT. The gene calls are TRBV11-2 and TRBJ2-3; D is unresolved. The CDR3 is 12 residues long. Germline V CDR1 and CDR2: SGHAT, FQNNGV. The germline V and J ends were trimmed by 1 base and 5 bases, with 4 bases remaining between them.

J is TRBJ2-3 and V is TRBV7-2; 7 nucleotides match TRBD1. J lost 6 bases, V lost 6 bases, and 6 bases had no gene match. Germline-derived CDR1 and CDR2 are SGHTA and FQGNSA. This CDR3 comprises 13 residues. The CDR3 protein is CASSLKGADTQYF. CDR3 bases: TGTGCCAGCAGTTTAAAGGGGGCGGATACGCAGTATTTT.

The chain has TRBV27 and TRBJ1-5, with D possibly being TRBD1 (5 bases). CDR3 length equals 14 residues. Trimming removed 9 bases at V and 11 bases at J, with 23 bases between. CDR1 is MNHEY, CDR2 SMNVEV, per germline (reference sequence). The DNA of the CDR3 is TGTGCCAGGTGGACGAGCGGGGCGCGGGGGGCCCAGCATTTT. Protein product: CARWTSGARGAQHF.

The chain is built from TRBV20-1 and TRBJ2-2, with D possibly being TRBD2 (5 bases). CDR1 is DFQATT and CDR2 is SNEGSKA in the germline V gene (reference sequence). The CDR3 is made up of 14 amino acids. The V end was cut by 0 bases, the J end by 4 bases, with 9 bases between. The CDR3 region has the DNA TGCAGTGCTAGAGATCGAGGGCTCACCGGGGAGCTGTTTTTT. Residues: CSARDRGLTGELFF.

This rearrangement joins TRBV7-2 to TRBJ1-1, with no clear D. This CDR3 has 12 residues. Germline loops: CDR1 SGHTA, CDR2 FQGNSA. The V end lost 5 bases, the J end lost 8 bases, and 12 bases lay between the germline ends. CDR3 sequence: CASSRREGEAFF. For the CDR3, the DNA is TGTGCCAGCAGCCGACGCGAAGGAGAAGCTTTCTTT.

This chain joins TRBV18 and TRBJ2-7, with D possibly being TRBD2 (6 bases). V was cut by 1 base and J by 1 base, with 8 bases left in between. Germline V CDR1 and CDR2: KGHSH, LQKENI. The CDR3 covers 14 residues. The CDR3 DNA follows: TGTGCCAGCTCACCACTAGCGGATTCCTACGAGCAGTACTTC. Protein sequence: CASSPLADSYEQYF.